The 4 T cell receptor beta chains listed next were all sequenced from one sample in a study of T cell changes during pregnancy in multiple sclerosis. TCRdb keeps only in-frame clones here, not all; method: immunoSEQ multiplex PCR. Of 15,000 to 25,000 clones listed, about 88% are singletons. The material sequenced was CD8+ T cells from peripheral blood mononuclear cells, taken in the third trimester of pregnancy. The receptor source for this set is a female donor in good health, enrolled as a control in a pregnancy study.

The V and J genes are TRBV4-2 and TRBJ2-7; 10 bases map to TRBD2. The germline V gene encodes CDR1 LGHNA and CDR2 YNFKEQ. With 2 bases clipped from V and 3 bases from J, the junction kept 1 base outside the gene matches. The CDR3 runs 14 residues. In nucleotides, the CDR3 is TGTGCCAGCAGCCAATCTAGCGGGAGCTACGAGCAGTACTTC. It yields the protein CASSQSSGSYEQYF.

The gene calls are TRBV7-6 and TRBJ2-1, with 10 bases identical to TRBD2. Germline-derived CDR1 and CDR2 are SGHVS and FNYEAQ. The CDR3 is made up of 15 amino acids. V trimming: 2 bases; J trimming: 5 bases; junction bases outside the gene matches: 3. CDR3 loop: CASSLKLAGHNEQFF. For the CDR3, the DNA is TGTGCCAGCAGCTTAAAACTAGCGGGGCACAATGAGCAGTTCTTC.

V and J are TRBV28 and TRBJ2-3; TRBD2 might be the D (5 bases). The CDR3 is 13 amino acids. Per the germline V gene, CDR1 is MDHEN and CDR2 is SYDVKM. V dropped 5 bases and J dropped 2 bases, with 8 bases sitting between them. CDR3: CASSSGITDTQYF. The CDR3 bases are TGTGCCAGCAGTAGCGGAATCACAGATACGCAGTATTTT.

About this clone: Compared with germline, one end of the junction differs, possibly owing to a read error. The genes are TRBV7-7 and TRBJ2-3; a weak D match, TRBD1 (6 bases). Germline V gene data show CDR1 as SSHAT and CDR2 as FNYEAQ (reference sequence). The CDR3 is 16 residues long. CDR3 protein: CASSFGPRGGTDTQYF. The CDR3, as DNA: TGTGCTAGCAGCTTTGGGCCCAGGGGAGGCACAGATACGCAGTATTTT.